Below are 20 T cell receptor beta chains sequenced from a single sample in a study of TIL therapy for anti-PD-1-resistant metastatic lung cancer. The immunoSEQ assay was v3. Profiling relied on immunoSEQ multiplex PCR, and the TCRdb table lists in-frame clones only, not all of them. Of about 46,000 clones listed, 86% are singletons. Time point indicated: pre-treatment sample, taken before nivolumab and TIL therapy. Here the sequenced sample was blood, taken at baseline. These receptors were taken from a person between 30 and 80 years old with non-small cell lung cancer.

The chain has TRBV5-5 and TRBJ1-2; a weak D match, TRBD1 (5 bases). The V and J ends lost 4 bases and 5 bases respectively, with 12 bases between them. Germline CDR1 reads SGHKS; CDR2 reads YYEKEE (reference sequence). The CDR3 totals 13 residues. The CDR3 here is CASSPDIWYGYTF. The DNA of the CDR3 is TGTGCCAGCAGCCCGGACATTTGGTATGGCTACACCTTC.

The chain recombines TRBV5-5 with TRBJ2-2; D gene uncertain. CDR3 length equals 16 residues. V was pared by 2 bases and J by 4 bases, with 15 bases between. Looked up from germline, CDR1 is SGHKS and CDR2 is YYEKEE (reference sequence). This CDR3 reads CASSLLDRQLTGELFF. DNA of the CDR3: TGTGCCAGCAGCTTACTGGACCGGCAGCTCACCGGGGAGCTGTTTTTT.

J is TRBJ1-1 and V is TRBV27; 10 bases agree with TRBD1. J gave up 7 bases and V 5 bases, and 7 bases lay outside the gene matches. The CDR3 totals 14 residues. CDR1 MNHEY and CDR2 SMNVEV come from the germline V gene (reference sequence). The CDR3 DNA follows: TGTGCCAGCAGTACCTGGGACAGGGGCAATGAAGCTTTCTTT. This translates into CASSTWDRGNEAFF.

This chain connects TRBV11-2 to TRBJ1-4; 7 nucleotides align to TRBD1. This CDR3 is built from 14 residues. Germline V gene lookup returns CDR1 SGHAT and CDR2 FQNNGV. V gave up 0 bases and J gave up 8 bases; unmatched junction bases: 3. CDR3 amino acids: CASSLEGRGEKLFF. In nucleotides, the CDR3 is TGTGCCAGCAGCTTAGAGGGCAGGGGGGAAAAACTGTTTTTT.

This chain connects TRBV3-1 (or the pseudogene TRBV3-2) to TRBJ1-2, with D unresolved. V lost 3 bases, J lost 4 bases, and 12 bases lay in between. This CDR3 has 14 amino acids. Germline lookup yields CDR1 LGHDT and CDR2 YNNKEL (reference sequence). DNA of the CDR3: TGTGCCAGCAGCCATCAGGAGGGCGGCTATGGCTACACCTTC. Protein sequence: CASSHQEGGYGYTF.

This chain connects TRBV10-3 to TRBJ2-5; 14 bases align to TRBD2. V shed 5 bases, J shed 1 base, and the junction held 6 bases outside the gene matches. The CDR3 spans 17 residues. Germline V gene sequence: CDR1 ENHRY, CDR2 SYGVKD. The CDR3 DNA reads TGTGCCATCAGTAGGGGGACTAGCGGGAGCTCCCAAGAGACCCAGTACTTC. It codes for CAISRGTSGSSQETQYF.

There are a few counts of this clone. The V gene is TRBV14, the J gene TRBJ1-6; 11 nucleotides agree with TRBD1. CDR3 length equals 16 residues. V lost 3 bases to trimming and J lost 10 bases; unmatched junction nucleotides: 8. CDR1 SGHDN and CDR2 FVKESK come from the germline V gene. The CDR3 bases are TGTGCCAGCAGCCACGACCCGGGACAGGGGGTCTCACCCCTCCACTTT. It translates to CASSHDPGQGVSPLHF.

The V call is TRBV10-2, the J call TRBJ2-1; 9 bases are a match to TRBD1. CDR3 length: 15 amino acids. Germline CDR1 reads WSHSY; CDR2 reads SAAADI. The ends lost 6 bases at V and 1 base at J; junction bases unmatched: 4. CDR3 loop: CASRLTGGSYNEQFF. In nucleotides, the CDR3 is TGCGCCAGCAGATTGACAGGGGGGTCCTACAATGAGCAGTTCTTC.

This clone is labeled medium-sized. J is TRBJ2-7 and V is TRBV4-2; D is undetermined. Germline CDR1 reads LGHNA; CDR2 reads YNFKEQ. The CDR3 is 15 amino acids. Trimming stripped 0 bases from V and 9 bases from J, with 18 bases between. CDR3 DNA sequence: TGTGCCAGCAGCCAAGAAGAGGCCCGCCCCCTCGGGCAGTACTTC. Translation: CASSQEEARPLGQYF.

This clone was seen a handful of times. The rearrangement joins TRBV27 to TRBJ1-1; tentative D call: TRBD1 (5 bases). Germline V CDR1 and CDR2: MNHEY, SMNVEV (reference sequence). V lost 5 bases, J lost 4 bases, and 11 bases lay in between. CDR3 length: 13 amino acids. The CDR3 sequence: CASSPRRGTEAFF. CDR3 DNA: TGTGCCAGCAGTCCCAGGAGGGGCACTGAAGCTTTCTTT.

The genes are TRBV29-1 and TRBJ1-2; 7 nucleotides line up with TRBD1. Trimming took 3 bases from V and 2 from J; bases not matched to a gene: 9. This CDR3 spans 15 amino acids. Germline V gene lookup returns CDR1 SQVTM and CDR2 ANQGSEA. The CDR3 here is CSVDRGGGDNYGYTF. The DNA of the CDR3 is TGCAGCGTTGATAGGGGAGGGGGCGACAACTATGGCTACACCTTC.

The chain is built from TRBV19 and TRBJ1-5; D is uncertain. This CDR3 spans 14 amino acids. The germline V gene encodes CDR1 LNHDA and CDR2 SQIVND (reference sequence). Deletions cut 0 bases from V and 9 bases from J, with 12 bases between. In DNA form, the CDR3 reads TGTGCCAGTAGTATAGATGAGGGTTCAAGGCCCCAGCATTTT. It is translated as CASSIDEGSRPQHF.

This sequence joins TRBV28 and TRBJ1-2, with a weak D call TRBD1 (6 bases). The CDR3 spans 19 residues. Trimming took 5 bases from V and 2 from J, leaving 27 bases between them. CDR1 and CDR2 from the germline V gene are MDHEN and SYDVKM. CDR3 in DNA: TGTGCCAGCAGTATCTCTCGGGGGGCAGGAGACGTGAACAACTATGGCTACACCTTC. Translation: CASSISRGAGDVNNYGYTF.

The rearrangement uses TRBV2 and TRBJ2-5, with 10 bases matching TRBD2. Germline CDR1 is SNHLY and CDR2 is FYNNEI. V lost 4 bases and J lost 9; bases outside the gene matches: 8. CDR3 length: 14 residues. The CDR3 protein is CASSGTSGVGAQYF. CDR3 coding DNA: TGTGCCAGCAGTGGGACTAGCGGAGTTGGGGCCCAGTACTTC.

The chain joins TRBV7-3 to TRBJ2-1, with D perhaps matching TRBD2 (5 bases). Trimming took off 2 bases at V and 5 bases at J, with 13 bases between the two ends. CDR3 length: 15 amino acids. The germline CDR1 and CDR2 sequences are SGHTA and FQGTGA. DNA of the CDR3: TGTGCCAGCAGCTTAGGGCTAGCAGATAACAATGAGCAGTTCTTC. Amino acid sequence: CASSLGLADNNEQFF.

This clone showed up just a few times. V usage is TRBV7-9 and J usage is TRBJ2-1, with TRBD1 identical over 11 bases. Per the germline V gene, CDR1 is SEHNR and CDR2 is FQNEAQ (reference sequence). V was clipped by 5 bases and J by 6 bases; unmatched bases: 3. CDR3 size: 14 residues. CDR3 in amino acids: CASSQGTGGNEQFF. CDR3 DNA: TGTGCCAGCAGCCAAGGGACAGGGGGCAATGAGCAGTTCTTC.

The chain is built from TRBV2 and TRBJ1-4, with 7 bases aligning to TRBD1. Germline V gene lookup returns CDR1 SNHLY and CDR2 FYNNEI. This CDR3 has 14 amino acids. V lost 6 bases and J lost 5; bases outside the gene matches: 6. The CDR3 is CASSETGTNEKLFF. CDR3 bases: TGTGCCAGCAGCGAGACAGGGACAAATGAAAAACTGTTTTTT.

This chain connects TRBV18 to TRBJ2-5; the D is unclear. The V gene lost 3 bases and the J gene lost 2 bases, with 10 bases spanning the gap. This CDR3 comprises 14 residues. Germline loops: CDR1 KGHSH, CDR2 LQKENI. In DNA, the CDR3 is TGTGCCAGCTCACCGCCGGAAAGTCAAGAGACCCAGTACTTC. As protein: CASSPPESQETQYF.

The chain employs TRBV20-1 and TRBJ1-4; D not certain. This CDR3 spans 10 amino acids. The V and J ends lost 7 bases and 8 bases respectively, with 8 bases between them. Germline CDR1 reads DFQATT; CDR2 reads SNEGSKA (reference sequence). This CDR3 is CSVLNEKLFF. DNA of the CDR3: TGCAGTGTCCTCAACGAAAAACTGTTTTTT.

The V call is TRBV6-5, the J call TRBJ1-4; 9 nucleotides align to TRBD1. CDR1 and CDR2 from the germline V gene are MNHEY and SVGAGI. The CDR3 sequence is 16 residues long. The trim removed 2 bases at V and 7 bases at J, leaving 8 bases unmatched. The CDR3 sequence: CASSYGAGTGSEKLFF. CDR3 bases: TGTGCCAGCAGTTACGGCGCCGGGACAGGGAGTGAAAAACTGTTTTTT.